One and the same sample provided the 5 T cell receptor beta chains below, sequenced in a study of T-cell memory formation after mild COVID-19. TCRdb re-called the 5' RACE reads through MiXCR, storing one row per CDR3 protein. The sample comprises approximately 490,000 distinct CDR3 sequences, around 21% of which are singletons, and roughly an eighth rests with the top ten. The sequenced sample was PBMCs or a T cell subset sorted from them (not recorded which). The receptor set was obtained from an adult woman who had mild COVID-19 (a few samples of this study predate the infection). Cell type and time point are not known.

The chain uses TRBV18 and TRBJ1-1; D is possibly TRBD1 (5 bases). The CDR3 is 16 residues long. Looked up from germline, CDR1 is KGHSH and CDR2 is LQKENI. The V end lost 4 bases, the J end lost 0 bases, and 15 bases lay between the germline ends. CDR3 DNA: TGTGCCAGCTCACTCGGGACGGGCTTCGTGAACACTGAAGCTTTCTTT. Translation: CASSLGTGFVNTEAFF.

This clonotype was observed a few times. The chain uses TRBV4-2 and TRBJ2-1; D possibly corresponds to TRBD2 (5 bases). In germline, CDR1 is LGHNA, CDR2 YNFKEQ. The CDR3 length is 15 residues. V dropped 4 bases and J dropped 10 bases, with 20 bases sitting between them. The CDR3 bases are TGTGCCAGCAGCCTCGGACTGGACTCTCTTGGGGAGCAGTTCTTC. This encodes CASSLGLDSLGEQFF.

This clonotype was recorded many times. V gene TRBV7-9 combines with J gene TRBJ2-5; the D call may be TRBD1 or TRBD2 (5 bases each). With 4 bases removed from V and 3 bases from J, the gap between germline ends came to 12 bases. The CDR3 is 14 residues long. CDR1 SEHNR and CDR2 FQNEAQ come from the germline V gene (reference sequence). For the CDR3, the DNA is TGTGCCAGCAGCTCGCTTCGGGGCGAAGAGACCCAGTACTTC. It encodes CASSSLRGEETQYF.

The genes are TRBV29-1 and TRBJ2-3; TRBD1 might be the D (6 bases). Trimming removed 6 bases at V and 0 bases at J, with 10 bases between. Germline CDR1 is SQVTM and CDR2 is ANQGSEA. The CDR3 length is 13 residues. The CDR3 region is CSVNRESTDTQYF. The CDR3 DNA is TGCAGCGTCAACAGGGAGAGCACAGATACGCAGTATTTT.

In nucleotides, the CDR3 is TGTGCCAGCAGCCACCATACGGACAGGCCCCTCTATGGCTACACCTTC. Translated, it gives CASSHHTDRPLYGYTF. The rearrangement uses TRBV7-9 and TRBJ1-2; TRBD1 matches 7 bases. The CDR3 is made up of 16 amino acids. Germline V gene data show CDR1 as SEHNR and CDR2 as FQNEAQ (reference sequence). Trimming cost V 5 bases and J 4 bases; bases outside gene matches: 13.